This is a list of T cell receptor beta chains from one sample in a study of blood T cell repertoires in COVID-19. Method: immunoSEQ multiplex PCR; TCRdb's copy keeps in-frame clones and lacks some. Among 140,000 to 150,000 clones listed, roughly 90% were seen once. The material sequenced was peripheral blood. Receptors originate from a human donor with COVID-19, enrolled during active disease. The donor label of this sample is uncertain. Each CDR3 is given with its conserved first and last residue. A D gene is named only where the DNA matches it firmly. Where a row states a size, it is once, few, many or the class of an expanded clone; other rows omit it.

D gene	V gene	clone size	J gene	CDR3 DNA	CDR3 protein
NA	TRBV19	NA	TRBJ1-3	TGTGCCAGTAGTATACCCGGGACGGGGGACACCATATATTTT	CASSIPGTGDTIYF
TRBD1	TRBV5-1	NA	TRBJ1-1	TGCGCCAGCAGCTTCTTTAGGGACAGGGGGACCACTGAAGCTTTCTTT	CASSFFRDRGTTEAFF
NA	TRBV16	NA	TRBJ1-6	TGTGCCAGCAGCCAACAGGGAAGTGGTAGTTCACCCCTCCACTTT	CASSQQGSGSSPLHF
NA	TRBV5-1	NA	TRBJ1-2	TGCGCCAGCAGCTTGGCGCAGGGGAGAGGTGGCTACACCTTC	CASSLAQGRGGYTF
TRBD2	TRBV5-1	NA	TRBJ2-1	TGCGCCAGCAGCTTGGGACTAGCGGGGGGGAATGAGCAGTTCTTC	CASSLGLAGGNEQFF
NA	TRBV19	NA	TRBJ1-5	TGTGCCAGTAGCCAGGGATATAGCAATCAGCCCCAGCATTTT	CASSQGYSNQPQHF
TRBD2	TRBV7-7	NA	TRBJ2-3	TGTGCCAGCAGCCTGGGACTATCCTACACAGATACGCAGTATTTT	CASSLGLSYTDTQYF
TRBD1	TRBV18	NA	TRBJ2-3	TGTGCCAGCTCACCCCGGGACAGGGCTTTGGGAGATACGCAGTATTTT	CASSPRDRALGDTQYF
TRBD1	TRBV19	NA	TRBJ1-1	TGTGCCAGTAGTCCTCGGACAGGGACTCACACTGAAGCTTTCTTT	CASSPRTGTHTEAFF
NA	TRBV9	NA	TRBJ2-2	TGTGCCAGCAGCGTAGGGAGGACCGGGGAGCTGTTTTTT	CASSVGRTGELFF
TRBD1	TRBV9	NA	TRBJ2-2	TGTGCCAGCAGCTCACTTCCACCCGGGACAGCCGGGGAGCTGTTTTTT	CASSSLPPGTAGELFF
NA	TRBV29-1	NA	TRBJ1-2	TGCAGCGTTGGACAGCCACTGAACTATGGCTACACCTTC	CSVGQPLNYGYTF
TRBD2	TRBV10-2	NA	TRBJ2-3	TGCGCCAGCTCCCGGGGGGGTCCAGATACGCAGTATTTT	CASSRGGPDTQYF
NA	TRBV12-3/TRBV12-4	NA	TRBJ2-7	TGTGCCAGCACCGCCCACCGGGACAATCCGTACTTC	CASTAHRDNPYF
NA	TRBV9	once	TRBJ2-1	TGTGCCAGCACCAGCCGGCTAGCCGCGGGCAATGAGCAGTTCTTC	CASTSRLAAGNEQFF
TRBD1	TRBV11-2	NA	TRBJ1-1	TGTGCCAGCAGCCGATGGACAGGGGCTGTAATGAACACTGAAGCTTTCTTT	CASSRWTGAVMNTEAFF
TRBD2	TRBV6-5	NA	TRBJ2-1	TGTGCCCACAGGGCTAGCGGGGACAATGAGCAGTTCTTC	CAHRASGDNEQFF
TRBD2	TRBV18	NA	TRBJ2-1	TGTGCCAGCTCACTACCCGGTCCCGGGAGGGGGCAGTTCTTC	CASSLPGPGRGQFF
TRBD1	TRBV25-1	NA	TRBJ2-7	TGTGCCAGCAGTGACTGGACAGGGCTCTACGAGCAGTACTTC	CASSDWTGLYEQYF
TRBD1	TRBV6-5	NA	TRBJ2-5	TGTGCCAGCAGTTTCGACAGGGGGACGGAGACCCAGTACTTC	CASSFDRGTETQYF
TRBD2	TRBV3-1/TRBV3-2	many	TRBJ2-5	TGTGCCAGCAGCCGACGACTAGCGGGGCTCAGAGAGACCCAGTACTTC	CASSRRLAGLRETQYF
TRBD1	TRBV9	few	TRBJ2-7	TGTGCCAGCAGCGTAGGGACAGGGGGCGAGCAGTACTTC	CASSVGTGGEQYF
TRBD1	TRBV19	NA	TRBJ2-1	TGTGCCAGTAGTCCTAGGACAGGGCTGAGCTCCTACAATGAGCAGTTCTTC	CASSPRTGLSSYNEQFF
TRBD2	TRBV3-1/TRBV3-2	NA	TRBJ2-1	TGTGCCAGCAGCCAAGCCGGGGGGGCCCTAAACAATGAGCAGTTCTTC	CASSQAGGALNNEQFF
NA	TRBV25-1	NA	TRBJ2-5	TGTGCCAGCAGTGAATTTGGTGAGGGCCTAGAAGAGACCCAGTACTTC	CASSEFGEGLEETQYF
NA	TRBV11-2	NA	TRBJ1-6	TGTGCCAGCAGCTTAACGACAGATAATTCACCCCTCCACTTT	CASSLTTDNSPLHF
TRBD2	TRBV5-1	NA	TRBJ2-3	TGCGCCAGCAGCCCGCGGGGGTCAGGGCTGGCAGCCGATACGCAGTATTTT	CASSPRGSGLAADTQYF
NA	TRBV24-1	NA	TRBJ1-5	TGTGCCACCAGTGATTCACAGGGACCATCTCTTCAGCCCCAGCATTTT	CATSDSQGPSLQPQHF
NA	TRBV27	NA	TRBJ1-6	TGTGCCAGCAGTTTAACGTGGCAAGATAATTCACCCCTCCACTTT	CASSLTWQDNSPLHF
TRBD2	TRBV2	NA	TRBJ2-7	TGTGCCAGCAGTGAAGCGCCCGGGGGGGCCATCTACGAGCAGTACTTC	CASSEAPGGAIYEQYF
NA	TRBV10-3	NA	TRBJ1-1	TGTGCCATCAGACTACGCGGGGACACTGAAGCTTTCTTT	CAIRLRGDTEAFF
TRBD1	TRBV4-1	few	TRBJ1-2	TGCGCCAGCAGCCTCACCCCGGACAGGGCTGGCTACACCTTC	CASSLTPDRAGYTF
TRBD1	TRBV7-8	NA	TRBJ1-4	TGTGCCAGCAGCTTGATTGGGACAGAGAATGAAAAACTGTTTTTT	CASSLIGTENEKLFF
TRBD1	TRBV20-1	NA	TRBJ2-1	TGCAGTGCTGACAGGGGTGGTGAGCAGTTCTTC	CSADRGGEQFF
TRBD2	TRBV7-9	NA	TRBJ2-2	TGTGCCAGCGCATTTAGCGGGGGTTTTGACACCGGGGAGCTGTTTTTT	CASAFSGGFDTGELFF
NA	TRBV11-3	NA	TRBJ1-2	TGTGCCAGCAGCCGCCAGGGAGGGGCAGCGGACTATGGCTACACCTTC	CASSRQGGAADYGYTF
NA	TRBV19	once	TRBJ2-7	TGTGCCAGTAGTATAGGCCAGGGACAAACCTACGAGCAGTACTTC	CASSIGQGQTYEQYF
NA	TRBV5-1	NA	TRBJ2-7	TGCGCCAGCAGCTTGTCAGGATCCACCTACGAGCAGTACTTC	CASSLSGSTYEQYF
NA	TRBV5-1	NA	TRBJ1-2	TGCGCCAGCAGCTCCCCAGGGCTAGGCGGCTACACCTTC	CASSSPGLGGYTF
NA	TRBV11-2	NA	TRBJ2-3	TGTGCCAGCAGCCCTATGACTAGCACAGATACGCAGTATTTT	CASSPMTSTDTQYF
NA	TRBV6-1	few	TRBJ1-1	TGTGCCAGCAGTGAAAGACAGGACACTGAAGCTTTCTTT	CASSERQDTEAFF
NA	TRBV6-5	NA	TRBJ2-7	TGTGCCAGCAGTCCCTGGACATCTGGGGAGCAGTACTTC	CASSPWTSGEQYF
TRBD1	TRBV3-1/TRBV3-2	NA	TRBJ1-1	TGTGCCAGCAGCCAAGTAGGGGGCGCGAAAGCTTTCTTT	CASSQVGGAKAFF
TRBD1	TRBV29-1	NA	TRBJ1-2	TGCAGCGTACAGGGGGATAACTATGGCTACACCTTC	CSVQGDNYGYTF
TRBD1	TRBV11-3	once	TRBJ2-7	TGTGCCAGCAGCCCCAGGACAGGAACAACCTACGAGCAGTACTTC	CASSPRTGTTYEQYF
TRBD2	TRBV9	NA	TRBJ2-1	TGTGCCAGCAGCGTAGAGATAGCGGGGGCCTACAATGAGCAGTTCTTC	CASSVEIAGAYNEQFF
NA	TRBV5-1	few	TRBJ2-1	TGCGCCAGCAGCTTGGAGGCGGCCGACGTCGGCCAGTTCTTC	CASSLEAADVGQFF
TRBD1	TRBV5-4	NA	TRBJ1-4	TGTGCCAGCAGCTTGGCCACAGGGGAGCGGGAAAAACTGTTTTTT	CASSLATGEREKLFF
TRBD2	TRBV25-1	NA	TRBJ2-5	TGTGCCAGCACCCCGGGACTAGCGCCGAAAGAGACCCAGTACTTC	CASTPGLAPKETQYF
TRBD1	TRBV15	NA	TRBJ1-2	TGTGCCACCGGGACAGGGTACTATGGCTACACCTTC	CATGTGYYGYTF
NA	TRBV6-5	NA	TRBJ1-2	TGTGCCAGCAGTTACTCGACCCGGCAGGGCGGTGGCTACACCTTC	CASSYSTRQGGGYTF
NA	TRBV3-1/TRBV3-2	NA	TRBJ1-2	TGTGCCAGCAGCCAAGACCCGGGGGGGGCCCTATATGGCTACACCTTC	CASSQDPGGALYGYTF
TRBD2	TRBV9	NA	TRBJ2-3	TGTGCCAGCAGCGCTAGCGGGGCCTACACAGATACGCAGTATTTT	CASSASGAYTDTQYF
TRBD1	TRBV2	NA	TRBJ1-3	TGTGCCAGCAGCCCGACAGGGGCAGGAAACACCATATATTTT	CASSPTGAGNTIYF
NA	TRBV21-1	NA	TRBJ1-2	TGTGCCAGCAGCAGAAGGCGCTTTGGAGGAGATGGCTACACCTTC	CASSRRRFGGDGYTF
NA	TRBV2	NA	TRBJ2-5	TGTGCCAGCAGCGGAGAAGAGACCCAGTACTTC	CASSGEETQYF
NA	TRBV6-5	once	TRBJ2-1	TGTGCCAGCAGTCGACCTACAGGTTACAATGAGCAGTTCTTC	CASSRPTGYNEQFF
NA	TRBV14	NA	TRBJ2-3	TGTGCCAGCAGCCATACAGGGTTCGTAGGCACAGATACGCAGTATTTT	CASSHTGFVGTDTQYF
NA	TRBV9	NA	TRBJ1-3	TGTGCCAGCAGCAAACGCGCAACGGGTTCTGGAAACACCATATATTTT	CASSKRATGSGNTIYF